The present T cell receptor beta chain was sequenced within a study of PD-L1 blockade in urothelial cancer. This clone was counted only a few times. TCRdb keeps only in-frame clones here, not all; method: immunoSEQ multiplex PCR. The sample has 35,000 or so clones, around 82% seen once. The TCR was taken from a man aged 55 to 70 with urothelial cancer. The material sequenced was PBMCs, taken around atezolizumab (anti-PD-L1) treatment.

The CDR3: CASSLAGQGAGGYTF. The CDR3 nucleotides read TGCGCCAGCAGCTTGGCCGGACAGGGGGCCGGTGGCTACACCTTC. The rearrangement uses TRBV5-1 and TRBJ1-2; 11 bases map to TRBD1. Germline loops: CDR1 SGHRS, CDR2 YFSETQ. V lost 0 bases, J lost 7 bases, and 5 bases stayed unmatched. This CDR3 comprises 15 residues.